This T cell receptor (beta chain) emerged from a study of shared clonotypes between healthy human individuals. This clone was observed a few times. The donors, all of them Caucasian adults, lived in Nashville, Tennessee. Samples left unsorted employed roughly 90 million PBMCs for genomic DNA. The method was immunoSEQ multiplex PCR; TCRdb's version includes in-frame clones alone and lacks a portion of them. The sample carries about 490,000 clones, 78% recorded once. The clonotype was recovered from a woman aged 40 to 49 in good health. Some clones in this sample may be carry-over from other donors' samples. What was sequenced was PBMCs.

The CDR3 nucleotides are TGTGCCAGCAGTGCTAGCGGGGAGTCTGTGGAGCAGTACTTC. This gives the protein CASSASGESVEQYF. The gene calls are TRBV2 and TRBJ2-7; 9 bases are a match to TRBD2. Looked up from germline, CDR1 is SNHLY and CDR2 is FYNNEI. The CDR3 contains 14 residues. The J segment lost 7 bases and the V segment lost 4 bases, leaving 8 bases of the junction unmatched.